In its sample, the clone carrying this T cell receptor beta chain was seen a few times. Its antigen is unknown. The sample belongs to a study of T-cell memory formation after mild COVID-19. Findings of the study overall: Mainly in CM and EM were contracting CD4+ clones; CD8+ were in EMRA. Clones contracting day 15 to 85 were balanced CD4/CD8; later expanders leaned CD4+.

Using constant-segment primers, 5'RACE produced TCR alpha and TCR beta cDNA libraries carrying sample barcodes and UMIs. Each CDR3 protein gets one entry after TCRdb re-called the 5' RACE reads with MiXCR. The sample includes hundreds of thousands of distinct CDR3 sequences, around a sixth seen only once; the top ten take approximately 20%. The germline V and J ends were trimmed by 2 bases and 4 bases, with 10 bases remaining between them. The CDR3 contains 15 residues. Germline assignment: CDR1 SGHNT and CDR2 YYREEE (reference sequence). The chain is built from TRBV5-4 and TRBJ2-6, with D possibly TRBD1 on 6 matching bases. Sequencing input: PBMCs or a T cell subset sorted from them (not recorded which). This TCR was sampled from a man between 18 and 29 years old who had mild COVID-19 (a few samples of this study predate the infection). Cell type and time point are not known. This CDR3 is CASSFTGFGANVLTF. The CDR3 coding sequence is TGTGCCAGCAGCTTCACAGGGTTCGGGGCCAACGTCCTGACTTTC.